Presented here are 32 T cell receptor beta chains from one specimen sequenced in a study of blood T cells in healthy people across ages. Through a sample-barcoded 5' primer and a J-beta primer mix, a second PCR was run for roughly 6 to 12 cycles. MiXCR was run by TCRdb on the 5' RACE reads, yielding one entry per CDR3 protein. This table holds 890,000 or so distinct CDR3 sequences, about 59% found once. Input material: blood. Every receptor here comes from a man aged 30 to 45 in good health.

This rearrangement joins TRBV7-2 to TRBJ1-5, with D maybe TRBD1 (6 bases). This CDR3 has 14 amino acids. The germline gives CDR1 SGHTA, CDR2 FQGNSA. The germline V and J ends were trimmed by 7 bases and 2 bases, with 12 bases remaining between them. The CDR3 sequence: CASNLSGGNQPQHF. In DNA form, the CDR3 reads TGTGCCAGCAACCTCTCAGGGGGCAATCAGCCCCAGCATTTT.

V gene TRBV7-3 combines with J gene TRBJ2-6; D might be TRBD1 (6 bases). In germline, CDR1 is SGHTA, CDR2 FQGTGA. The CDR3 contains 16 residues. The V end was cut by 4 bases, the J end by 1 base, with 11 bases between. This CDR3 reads CASSSRQDSGANVLTF. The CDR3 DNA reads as TGTGCCAGCAGCTCCCGACAGGATTCTGGGGCCAACGTCCTGACTTTC.

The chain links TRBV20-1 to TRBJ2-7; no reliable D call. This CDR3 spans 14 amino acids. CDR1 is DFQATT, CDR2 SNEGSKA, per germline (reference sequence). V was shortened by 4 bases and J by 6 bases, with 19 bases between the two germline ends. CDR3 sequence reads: CSAKGTVARREQYF. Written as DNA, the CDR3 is TGCAGTGCTAAGGGTACGGTAGCCCGTCGCGAGCAGTACTTC.

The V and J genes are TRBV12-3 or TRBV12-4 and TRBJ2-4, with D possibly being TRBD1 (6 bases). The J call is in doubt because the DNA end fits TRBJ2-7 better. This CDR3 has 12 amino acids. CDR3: CASRRQDYEQYF. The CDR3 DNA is TGTGCCAGCAGGAGACAGGATTACGAGCAGTACTTC.

Written as DNA, the CDR3 is TGTGCCAGCACCCGAGGACGAGCGAATGAGCAGTTCTTC. It translates to CASTRGRANEQFF. The chain has TRBV6-5 and TRBJ2-1; D uncertain. The CDR3 is made up of 13 amino acids. In germline, CDR1 is MNHEY, CDR2 SVGAGI. Trimming took 7 bases from V and 7 from J, leaving 14 bases between them.

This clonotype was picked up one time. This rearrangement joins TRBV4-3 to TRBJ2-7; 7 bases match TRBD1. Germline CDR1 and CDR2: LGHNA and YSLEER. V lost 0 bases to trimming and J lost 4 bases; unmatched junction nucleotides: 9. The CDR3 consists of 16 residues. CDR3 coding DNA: TGCGCCAGCAGCCAAGAGTTGGCAGGGGGTGGATACGAGCAGTACTTC. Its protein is CASSQELAGGGYEQYF.

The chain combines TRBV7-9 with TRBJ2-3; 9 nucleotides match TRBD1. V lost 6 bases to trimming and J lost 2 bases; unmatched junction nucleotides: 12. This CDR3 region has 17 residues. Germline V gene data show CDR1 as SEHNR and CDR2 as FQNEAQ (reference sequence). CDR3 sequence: CASSHKRGTGFTDTQYF. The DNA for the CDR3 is TGTGCCAGCAGTCACAAGAGGGGGACAGGGTTCACAGATACGCAGTATTTT.

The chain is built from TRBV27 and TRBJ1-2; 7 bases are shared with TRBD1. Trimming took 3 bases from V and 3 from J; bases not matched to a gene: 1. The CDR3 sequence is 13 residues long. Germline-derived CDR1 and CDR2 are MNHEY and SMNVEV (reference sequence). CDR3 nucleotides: TGTGCCAGCAGTTTCGGACAGGACTATGGCTACACCTTC. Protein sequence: CASSFGQDYGYTF.

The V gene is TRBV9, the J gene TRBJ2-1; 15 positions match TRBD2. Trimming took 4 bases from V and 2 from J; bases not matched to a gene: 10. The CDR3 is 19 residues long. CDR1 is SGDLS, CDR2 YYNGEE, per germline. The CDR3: CASSPGTSGGPRPYNEQFF. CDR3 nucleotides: TGTGCCAGCAGCCCAGGGACTAGCGGGGGGCCCCGGCCCTACAATGAGCAGTTCTTC.

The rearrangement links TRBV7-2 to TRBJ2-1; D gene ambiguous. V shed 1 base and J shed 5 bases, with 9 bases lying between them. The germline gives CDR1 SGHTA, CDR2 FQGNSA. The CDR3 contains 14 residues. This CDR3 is CASSLVPDDNEQFF. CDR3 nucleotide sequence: TGTGCCAGCAGCTTAGTTCCAGACGACAATGAGCAGTTCTTC. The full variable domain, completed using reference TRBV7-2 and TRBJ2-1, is GAGVSQSPSNKVTEKGKDVELRCDPISGHTALYWYRQSLGQGLEFLIYFQGNSAPDKSGLPSDRFSAERTGGSVSTLTIQRTQQEDSAVYLCASSLVPDDNEQFFGPGTRLTVL.

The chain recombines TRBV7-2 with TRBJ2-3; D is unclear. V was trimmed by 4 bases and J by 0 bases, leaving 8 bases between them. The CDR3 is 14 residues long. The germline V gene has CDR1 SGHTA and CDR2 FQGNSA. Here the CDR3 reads CASSSQHSTDTQYF. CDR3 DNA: TGTGCCAGCAGCTCACAGCATAGCACAGATACGCAGTATTTT.

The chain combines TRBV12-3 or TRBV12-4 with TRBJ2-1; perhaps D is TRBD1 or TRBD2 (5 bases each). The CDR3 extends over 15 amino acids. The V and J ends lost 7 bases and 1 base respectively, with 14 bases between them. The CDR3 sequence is CASIQGRSSYNEQFF. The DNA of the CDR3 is TGTGCCAGCATTCAGGGACGCAGTTCCTACAATGAGCAGTTCTTC.

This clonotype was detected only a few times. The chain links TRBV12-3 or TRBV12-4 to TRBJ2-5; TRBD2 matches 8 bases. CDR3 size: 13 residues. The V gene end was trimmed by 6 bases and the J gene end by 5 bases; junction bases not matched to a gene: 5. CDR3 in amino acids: CASSGGARETQYF. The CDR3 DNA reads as TGTGCCAGCAGCGGGGGGGCTCGGGAGACCCAGTACTTC.

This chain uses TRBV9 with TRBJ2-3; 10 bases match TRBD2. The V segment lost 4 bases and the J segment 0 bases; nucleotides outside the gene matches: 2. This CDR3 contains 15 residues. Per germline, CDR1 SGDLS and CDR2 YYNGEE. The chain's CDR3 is CASSTSGDSTDTQYF. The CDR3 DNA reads TGTGCCAGCAGCACTAGCGGGGATAGCACAGATACGCAGTATTTT.

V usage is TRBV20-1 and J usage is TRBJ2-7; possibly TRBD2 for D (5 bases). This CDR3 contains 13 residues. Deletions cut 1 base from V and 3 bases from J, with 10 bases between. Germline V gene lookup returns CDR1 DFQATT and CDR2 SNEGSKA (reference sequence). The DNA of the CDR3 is TGCAGTGCTAGAGTCCCCCGGGGCTACGAGCAGTACTTC. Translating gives CSARVPRGYEQYF.

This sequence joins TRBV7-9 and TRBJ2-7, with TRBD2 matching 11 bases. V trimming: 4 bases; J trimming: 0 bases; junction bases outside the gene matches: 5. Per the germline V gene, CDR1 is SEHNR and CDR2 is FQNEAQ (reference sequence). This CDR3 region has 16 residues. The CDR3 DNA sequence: TGTGCCAGCAGCTCATTCACTAGCGGGGGCTCCTACGAGCAGTACTTC. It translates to CASSSFTSGGSYEQYF. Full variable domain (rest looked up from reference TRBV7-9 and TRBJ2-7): DTGVSQNPRHKITKRGQNVTFRCDPISEHNRLYWYRQTLGQGPEFLTYFQNEAQLEKSRLLSDRFSAERPKGSFSTLEIQRTEQGDSAMYLCASSSFTSGGSYEQYFGPGTRLTVT.

DNA for the CDR3: TGTGCCAGCAGTTTAAACAGATATAGCAATCAGCCCCAGCATTTT. It specifies CASSLNRYSNQPQHF. The chain combines TRBV27 with TRBJ1-5; D not resolved. The germline V gene has CDR1 MNHEY and CDR2 SMNVEV (reference sequence). V lost 2 bases to trimming and J lost 0 bases, with 8 bases between them. The CDR3 runs to 15 residues.

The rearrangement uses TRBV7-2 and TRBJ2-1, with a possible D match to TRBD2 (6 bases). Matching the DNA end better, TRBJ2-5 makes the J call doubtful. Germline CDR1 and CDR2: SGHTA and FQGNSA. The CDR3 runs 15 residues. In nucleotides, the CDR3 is TGTGCCAGCAGCTTAGAGGCGGGGCGAGGCGAGACCCAGTACTTC. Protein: CASSLEAGRGETQYF.

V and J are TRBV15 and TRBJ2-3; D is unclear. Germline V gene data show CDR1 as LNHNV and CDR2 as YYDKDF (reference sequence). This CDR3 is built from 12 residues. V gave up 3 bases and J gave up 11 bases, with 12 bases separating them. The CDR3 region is CATSRIIGEQYF. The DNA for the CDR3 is TGTGCCACCAGCAGGATCATTGGGGAGCAGTATTTT.

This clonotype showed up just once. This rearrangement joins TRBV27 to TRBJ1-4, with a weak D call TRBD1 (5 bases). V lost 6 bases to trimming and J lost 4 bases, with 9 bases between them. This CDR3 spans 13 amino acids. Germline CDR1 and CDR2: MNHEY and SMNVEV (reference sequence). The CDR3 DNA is TGTGCCAGCAGCCGGGACCTTAATGAAAAACTGTTTTTT. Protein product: CASSRDLNEKLFF.

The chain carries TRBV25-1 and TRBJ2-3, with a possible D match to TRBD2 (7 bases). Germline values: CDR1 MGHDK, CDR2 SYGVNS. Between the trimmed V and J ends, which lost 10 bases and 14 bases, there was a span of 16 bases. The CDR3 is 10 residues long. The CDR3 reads CATQRGGRYF. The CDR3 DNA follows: TGTGCCACCCAGAGGGGGGGGCGGTATTTT.

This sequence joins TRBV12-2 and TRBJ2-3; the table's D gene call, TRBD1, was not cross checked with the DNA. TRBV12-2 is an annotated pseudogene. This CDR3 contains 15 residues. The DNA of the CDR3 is TGTGCAAGTCGCCCACGAGGGGGAGAGACAGATACGCAGTATTTT. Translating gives CASRPRGGETDTQYF.

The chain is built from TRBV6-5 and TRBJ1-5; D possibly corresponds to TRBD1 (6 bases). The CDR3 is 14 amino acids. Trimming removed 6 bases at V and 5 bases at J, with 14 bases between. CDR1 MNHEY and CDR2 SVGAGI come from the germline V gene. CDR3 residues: CASSIGQYHQPQHF. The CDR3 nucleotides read TGTGCCAGCAGCATAGGACAGTATCATCAGCCCCAGCATTTT.

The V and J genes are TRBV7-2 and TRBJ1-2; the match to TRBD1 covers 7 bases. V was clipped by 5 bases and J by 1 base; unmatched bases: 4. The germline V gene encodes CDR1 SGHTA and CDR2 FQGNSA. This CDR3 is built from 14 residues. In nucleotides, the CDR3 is TGTGCCAGCAGCCCAGGGGACAGTAACTATGGCTACACCTTC. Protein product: CASSPGDSNYGYTF.

The CDR3 region has the DNA TGTGCCAGCAGTCCCGCCAGGACAGGGGGCGAAAATGAGCAGTTCTTC. This encodes CASSPARTGGENEQFF. The chain has TRBV12-3 or TRBV12-4 and TRBJ2-1, with TRBD1 matching 11 bases. The CDR3 sequence is 16 residues long. Unmatched junction bases numbered 10, after V lost 5 bases and J lost 7 bases.

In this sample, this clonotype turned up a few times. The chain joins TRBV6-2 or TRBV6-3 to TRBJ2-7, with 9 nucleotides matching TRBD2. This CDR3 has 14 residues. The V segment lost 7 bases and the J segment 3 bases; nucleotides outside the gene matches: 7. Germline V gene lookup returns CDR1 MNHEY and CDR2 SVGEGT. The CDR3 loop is CASKIGTSIYEQYF. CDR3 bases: TGTGCCAGCAAAATCGGGACTAGCATCTACGAGCAGTACTTC.

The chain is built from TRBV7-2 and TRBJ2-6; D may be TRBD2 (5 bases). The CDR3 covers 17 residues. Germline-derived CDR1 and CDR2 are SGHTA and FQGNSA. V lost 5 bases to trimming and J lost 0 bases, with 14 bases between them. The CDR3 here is CASSRTLYSSGANVLTF. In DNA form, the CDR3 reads TGTGCCAGCAGCCGGACTCTCTATAGCTCTGGGGCCAACGTCCTGACTTTC. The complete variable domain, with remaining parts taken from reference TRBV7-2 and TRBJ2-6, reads GAGVSQSPSNKVTEKGKDVELRCDPISGHTALYWYRQSLGQGLEFLIYFQGNSAPDKSGLPSDRFSAERTGGSVSTLTIQRTQQEDSAVYLCASSRTLYSSGANVLTFGAGSRLTVL.

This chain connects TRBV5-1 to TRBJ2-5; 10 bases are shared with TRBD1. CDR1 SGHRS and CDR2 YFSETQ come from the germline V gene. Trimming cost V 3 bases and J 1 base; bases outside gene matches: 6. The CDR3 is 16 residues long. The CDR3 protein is CASSWGGQGVQETQYF. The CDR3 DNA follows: TGCGCCAGCAGCTGGGGAGGACAGGGGGTCCAAGAGACCCAGTACTTC.

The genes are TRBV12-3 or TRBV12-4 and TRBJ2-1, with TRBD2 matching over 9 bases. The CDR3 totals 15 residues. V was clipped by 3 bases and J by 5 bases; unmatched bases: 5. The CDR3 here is CASSFTRGGDNEQFF. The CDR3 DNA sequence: TGTGCCAGCAGTTTCACGCGGGGGGGAGACAATGAGCAGTTCTTC.

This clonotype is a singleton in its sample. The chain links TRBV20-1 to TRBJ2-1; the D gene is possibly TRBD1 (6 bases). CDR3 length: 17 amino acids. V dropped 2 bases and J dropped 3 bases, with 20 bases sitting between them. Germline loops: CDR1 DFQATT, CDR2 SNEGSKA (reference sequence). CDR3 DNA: TGCAGTGCTAGACCCTCCCCTAGGGGGACGAACTACAATGAGCAGTTCTTC. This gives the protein CSARPSPRGTNYNEQFF.

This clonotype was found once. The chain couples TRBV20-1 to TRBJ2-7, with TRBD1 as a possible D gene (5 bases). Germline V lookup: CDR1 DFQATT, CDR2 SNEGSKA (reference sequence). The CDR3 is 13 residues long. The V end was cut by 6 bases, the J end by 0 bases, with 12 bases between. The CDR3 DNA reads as TGCAGTGCCTATGGACACCTCTCCTACGAGCAGTACTTC. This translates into CSAYGHLSYEQYF.

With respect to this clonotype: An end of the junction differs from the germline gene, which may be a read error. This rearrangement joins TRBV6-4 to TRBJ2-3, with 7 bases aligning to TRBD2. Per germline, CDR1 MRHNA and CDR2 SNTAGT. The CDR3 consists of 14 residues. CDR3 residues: CAGSPSGEADTQYF. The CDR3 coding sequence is TGTGCCGGCAGTCCTAGCGGAGAGGCAGATACGCAGTATTTT.